Each of the 7 T cell receptor beta chains below was sequenced from the same sample in a study of blood T cells in healthy people across ages. Sample-barcoded 5' priming and a J-beta primer mix drove a second PCR of 7 to 11 cycles. MiXCR, applied by TCRdb to the 5' RACE reads, yields one record per CDR3 protein. This table holds roughly 2 million distinct CDR3 sequences, around 50% found once. Sequencing was carried out using blood. The receptors stem from a woman between 35 and 50 years old in good health.

The V call is TRBV20-1, the J call TRBJ2-7, with D unresolved. The CDR3 is 11 amino acids. Germline V CDR1 and CDR2: DFQATT, SNEGSKA (reference sequence). V was pared by 2 bases and J by 5 bases, with 7 bases between. The CDR3 coding sequence is TGCAGTGCTAGACCCAGAGACGAGCAGTACTTC. Its translation is CSARPRDEQYF.

This chain uses TRBV20-1 with TRBJ2-7; TRBD2 is a possible D gene (5 bases). V was cut by 7 bases and J by 2 bases, with 9 bases left in between. CDR1 and CDR2 (germline): DFQATT, SNEGSKA (reference sequence). The CDR3 extends over 11 amino acids. The CDR3 region has the DNA TGCAGTGGGAGGCTCACCTACGAGCAGTACTTC. Translation: CSGRLTYEQYF.

The chain has TRBV4-3 and TRBJ2-5; 9 bases are a match to TRBD1. The CDR3 runs 15 residues. V lost 0 bases to trimming and J lost 5 bases; unmatched junction nucleotides: 4. Germline V gene lookup returns CDR1 LGHNA and CDR2 YSLEER. The CDR3: CASSQDNRGLETQYF. The DNA of the CDR3 is TGCGCCAGCAGCCAAGATAACAGGGGGCTGGAGACCCAGTACTTC.

This chain joins TRBV7-2 and TRBJ2-4; no firm D call. V lost 1 base and J 9 bases, leaving 10 bases between the germline ends. This CDR3 is built from 13 residues. Germline V gives CDR1 SGHTA, CDR2 FQGNSA. The DNA for the CDR3 is TGTGCCAGCAGCTTAGACATGAAAGGCATTCAGTACTTC. It yields the protein CASSLDMKGIQYF. The variable domain in full, completed from reference TRBV7-2 and TRBJ2-4, reads GAGVSQSPSNKVTEKGKDVELRCDPISGHTALYWYRQSLGQGLEFLIYFQGNSAPDKSGLPSDRFSAERTGGSVSTLTIQRTQQEDSAVYLCASSLDMKGIQYFGAGTRLSVL.

This sequence joins TRBV5-6 and TRBJ2-5, with D perhaps being TRBD1 or TRBD2 (5 bases each). CDR1 is SGHDT and CDR2 is YYEEEE in the germline V gene. The CDR3 contains 17 residues. V lost 4 bases to trimming and J lost 0 bases, with 19 bases between them. The CDR3 protein is CASSTGPWDTHQETQYF. For the CDR3, the DNA is TGTGCCAGCAGCACGGGACCCTGGGATACCCACCAAGAGACCCAGTACTTC.

The chain recombines TRBV28 with TRBJ2-7; the D gene is possibly TRBD1 (5 bases). Germline V gene sequence: CDR1 MDHEN, CDR2 SYDVKM. V lost 7 bases and J 2 bases, leaving 18 bases between the germline ends. This CDR3 has 15 amino acids. The CDR3, as DNA: TGTGCCAGCACCACCGGACACTACCTTACCTACGAGCAGTACTTC. It is translated as CASTTGHYLTYEQYF.

This chain connects TRBV7-9 to TRBJ2-5; TRBD1 is a possible D gene (5 bases). The CDR3 is 14 residues long. The ends were cut back, 1 base at V and 6 bases at J, with 12 bases in the middle. The V gene's germline CDR1 is SEHNR and CDR2 FQNEAQ (reference sequence). This CDR3 is CASSLVRGLQTQYF. The CDR3 region has the DNA TGTGCCAGCAGCTTAGTAAGGGGCTTACAGACCCAGTACTTC.